Below, one T cell receptor beta chain is given with its context. Its antigen remains unidentified. The sample belongs to a study of T cell responses to AZD1222 COVID-19 vaccine. Using immunoSEQ multiplex PCR, the repertoire was profiled, and TCRdb retains in-frame clones only, with some absent. The data show around 60,000 clones, with roughly 90% seen just once and 4% to 5% held by the top ten. The germline V gene encodes CDR1 MNHNS and CDR2 SASEGT. V was shortened by 5 bases and J by 5 bases, with 24 bases between the two germline ends. This CDR3 contains 17 residues. Study observations and caveats: Dominant CD4 TCR responses targeted spike regions 160-218 and 743-854.

Sequenced material: peripheral blood, taken on day 0 of AZD1222 vaccination. This TCR derives from an adult in good health. The chain joins TRBV6-1 to TRBJ2-5; D is possibly TRBD1 or TRBD2 (7 bases each). For the CDR3, the DNA is TGTGCCAGCAGTAAAGGGACAGTGGTGGGGAGGGTGGAGACCCAGTACTTC. It specifies CASSKGTVVGRVETQYF.